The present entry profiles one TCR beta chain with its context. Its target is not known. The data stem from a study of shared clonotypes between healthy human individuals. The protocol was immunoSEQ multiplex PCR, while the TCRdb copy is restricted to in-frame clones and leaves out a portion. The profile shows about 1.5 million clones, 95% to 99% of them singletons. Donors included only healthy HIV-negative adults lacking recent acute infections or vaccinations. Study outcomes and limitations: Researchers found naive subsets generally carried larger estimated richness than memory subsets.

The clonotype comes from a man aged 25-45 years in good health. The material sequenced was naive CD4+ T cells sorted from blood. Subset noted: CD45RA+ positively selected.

CDR3 DNA: TGTGCCATCAGTGGAGACAGGGAGGGTACGCAGTATTTT. It translates to CAISGDREGTQYF. The chain couples TRBV10-3 to TRBJ2-3; D is possibly TRBD1 or TRBD2 (7 bases each). CDR1 and CDR2 (germline): ENHRY, SYGVKD. The V end lost 4 bases, the J end lost 8 bases, and 13 bases lay between the germline ends. The CDR3 spans 13 residues.